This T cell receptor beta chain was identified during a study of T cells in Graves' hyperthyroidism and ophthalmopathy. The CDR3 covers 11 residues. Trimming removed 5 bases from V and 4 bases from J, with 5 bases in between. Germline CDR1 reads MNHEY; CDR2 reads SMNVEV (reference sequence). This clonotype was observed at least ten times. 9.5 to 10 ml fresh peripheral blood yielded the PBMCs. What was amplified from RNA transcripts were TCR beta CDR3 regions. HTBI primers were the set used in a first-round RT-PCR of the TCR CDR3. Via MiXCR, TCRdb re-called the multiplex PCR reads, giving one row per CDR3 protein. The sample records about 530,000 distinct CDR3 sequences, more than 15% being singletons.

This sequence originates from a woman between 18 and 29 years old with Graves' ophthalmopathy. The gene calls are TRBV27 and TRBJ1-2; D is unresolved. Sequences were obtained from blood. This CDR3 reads CASSDSYGYTF. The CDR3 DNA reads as TGTGCCAGCAGTGATAGCTATGGCTACACCTTC.